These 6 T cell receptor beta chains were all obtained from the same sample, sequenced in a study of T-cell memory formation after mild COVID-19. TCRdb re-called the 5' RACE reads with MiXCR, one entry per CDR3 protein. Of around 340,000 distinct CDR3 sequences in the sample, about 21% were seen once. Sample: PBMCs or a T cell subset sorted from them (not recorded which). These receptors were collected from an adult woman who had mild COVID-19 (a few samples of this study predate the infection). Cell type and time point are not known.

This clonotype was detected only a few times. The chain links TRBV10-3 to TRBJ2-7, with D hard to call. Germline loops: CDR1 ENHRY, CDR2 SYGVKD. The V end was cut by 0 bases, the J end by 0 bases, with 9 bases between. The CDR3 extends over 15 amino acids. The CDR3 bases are TGTGCCATCAGTGAGTCGTCGAGAGACTCCTACGAGCAGTACTTC. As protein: CAISESSRDSYEQYF.

CDR3 nucleotide sequence: TGTGCCATCAGTAACCCTCCCGGGACAGGGACATACGAGCAGTACTTC. Residues: CAISNPPGTGTYEQYF. This chain connects TRBV10-3 to TRBJ2-7, with 9 bases fitting TRBD1. V trimming: 5 bases; J trimming: 4 bases; junction bases outside the gene matches: 12. The CDR3 consists of 16 residues. The germline V gene encodes CDR1 ENHRY and CDR2 SYGVKD.

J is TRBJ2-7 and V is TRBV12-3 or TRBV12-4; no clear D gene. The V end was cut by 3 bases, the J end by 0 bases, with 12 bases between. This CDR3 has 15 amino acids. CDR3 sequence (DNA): TGTGCCAGCAGTTTCGCTGGGAAGAGCTCCTACGAGCAGTACTTC. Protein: CASSFAGKSSYEQYF.

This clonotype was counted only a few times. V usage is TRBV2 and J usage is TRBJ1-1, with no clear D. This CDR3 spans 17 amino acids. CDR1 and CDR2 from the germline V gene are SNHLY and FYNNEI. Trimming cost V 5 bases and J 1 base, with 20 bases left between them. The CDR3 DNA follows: TGTGCCAGCAGTTTCGGACGGATCGGAGGCAAGAACACTGAAGCTTTCTTT. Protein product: CASSFGRIGGKNTEAFF.

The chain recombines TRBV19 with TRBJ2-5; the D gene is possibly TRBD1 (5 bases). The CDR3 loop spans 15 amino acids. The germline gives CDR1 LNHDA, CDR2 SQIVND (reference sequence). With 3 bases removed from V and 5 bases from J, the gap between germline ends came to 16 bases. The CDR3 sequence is CASSMGSGIGETQYF. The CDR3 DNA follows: TGTGCCAGTAGTATGGGTTCAGGGATTGGGGAGACCCAGTACTTC. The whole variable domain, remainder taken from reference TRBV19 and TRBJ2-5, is DGGITQSPKYLFRKEGQNVTLSCEQNLNHDAMYWYRQDPGQGLRLIYYSQIVNDFQKGDIAEGYSVSREKKESFPLTVTSAQKNPTAFYLCASSMGSGIGETQYFGPGTRLLVL.

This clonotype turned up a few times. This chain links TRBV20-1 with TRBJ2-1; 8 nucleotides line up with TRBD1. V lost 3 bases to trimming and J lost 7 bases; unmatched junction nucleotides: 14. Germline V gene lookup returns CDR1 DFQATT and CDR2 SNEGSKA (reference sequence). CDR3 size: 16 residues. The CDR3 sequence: CSASSPDREVGNEQFF. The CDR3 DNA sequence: TGCAGTGCTAGCTCCCCGGACAGGGAGGTTGGGAATGAGCAGTTCTTC.